The source of this T cell receptor (beta chain) is a study of shared T cell receptors in the human thymus. The length of the CDR3 is 11 residues. Germline-derived CDR1 and CDR2 are MDHEN and SYDVKM. V lost 3 bases and J 9 bases, leaving 8 bases between the germline ends. Sequenced by immunoSEQ multiplex PCR; TCRdb stores in-frame clones only, minus some. The top ten clones hold over 0.008% of a sample with roughly 710,000 clones, over 75% of them seen once. These same records also appear under a second study, on human thymus T cells. That paper states: The sample donors, healthy Finnish infants, were having corrective surgery for congenital heart defects. Corrective heart surgery yielded resections, and these provided the thymus tissue. Seemingly biased V and J gene usage marked thymic and blood repertoires. Related reports documented highly overlapping thymic repertoires among unrelated individuals.

Sequenced input: thymocytes. The chain is built from TRBV28 and TRBJ1-1; D unresolved. This sequence originates from a girl under three years old with a congenital heart defect. The CDR3 nucleotides read TGTGCCAGCAGTTTGGAGCAGCAAGCTTTCTTT. Its protein product is CASSLEQQAFF.